The 29 T cell receptor beta chains in this list originate from one sample, sequenced in a study of T-cell memory formation after mild COVID-19. Each CDR3 protein is one row after TCRdb ran MiXCR on the 5' RACE reads. The sample has about 350,000 distinct CDR3 sequences, 20% to 25% seen once; the top ten hold around 20%. The sample consisted of PBMCs or a T cell subset sorted from them (not recorded which). The receptor set was obtained from a man aged 18 to 29 who had mild COVID-19 (a few samples of this study predate the infection). Cell type and time point are not known.

In its sample, this clonotype was seen a few times. This chain uses TRBV7-9 with TRBJ2-2; 7 bases agree with TRBD2. This CDR3 comprises 16 residues. V lost 7 bases and J lost 6; bases outside the gene matches: 14. From germline, CDR1 is SEHNR and CDR2 FQNEAQ (reference sequence). For the CDR3, the DNA is TGTGCCAGCACCGACTCATGGCTAGCGGCCTCCGGGGAGCTGTTTTTT. Protein sequence: CASTDSWLAASGELFF.

V usage is TRBV6-2 or TRBV6-3 and J usage is TRBJ1-5; the match to TRBD1 covers 8 bases. V trimming: 10 bases; J trimming: 4 bases; junction bases outside the gene matches: 6. Looked up from germline, CDR1 is MNHEY and CDR2 is SVGEGT. This CDR3 is 13 amino acids long. The CDR3 sequence is CAITDRVNQPQHF. In DNA, the CDR3 is TGTGCCATCACGGACAGGGTAAATCAGCCCCAGCATTTT.

The chain couples TRBV29-1 to TRBJ1-6, with D possibly TRBD1 on 6 matching bases. CDR3 length: 13 residues. V dropped 7 bases and J dropped 9 bases, with 16 bases sitting between them. CDR1 and CDR2 from the germline V gene are SQVTM and ANQGSEA. The CDR3 coding sequence is TGCAGCGCCTCGACAGGAACCGGTTCACCCCTCCACTTT. Its protein is CSASTGTGSPLHF.

The chain recombines TRBV28 with TRBJ1-2; no definite D call. Trimming cost V 5 bases and J 3 bases, with 4 bases left between them. Germline assignment: CDR1 MDHEN and CDR2 SYDVKM. The CDR3 is 11 residues long. CDR3 nucleotides: TGTGCCAGCAGTATCGACTATGGCTACACCTTC. Translating it yields CASSIDYGYTF.

This clonotype has a handful of counts. The chain is built from TRBV12-5 and TRBJ2-2; the match to TRBD1 covers 8 bases. CDR1 is LGHNT and CDR2 is FRNRAP in the germline V gene. CDR3 length equals 19 residues. Trimming at V came to 0 bases and at J to 1 base, leaving 10 bases not matched to a gene. CDR3 sequence reads: CASGLVSRVTGENTGELFF. The CDR3, as DNA: TGTGCTAGTGGTTTGGTATCGCGGGTGACAGGGGAGAACACCGGGGAGCTGTTTTTT.

The chain is built from TRBV29-1 and TRBJ2-3, with a tentative D call TRBD2 (6 bases). This CDR3 contains 14 residues. Germline lookup yields CDR1 SQVTM and CDR2 ANQGSEA. Trimming stripped 5 bases from V and 2 bases from J, with 14 bases between. For the CDR3, the DNA is TGCAGCGTTAATGGGTGGGACTTCACAGATACGCAGTATTTT. Its translation is CSVNGWDFTDTQYF.

The J gene is TRBJ2-5, the V gene TRBV4-3, with D unclear. Germline V gives CDR1 LGHNA, CDR2 YSLEER. Trimming pared 1 base from V and 5 bases from J, leaving 8 bases between. There are 13 residues in the CDR3. CDR3 nucleotides: TGCGCCAGCAGCCAAGGCCCTCGGGAGACCCAGTACTTC. Translation: CASSQGPRETQYF.

This clonotype was seen a few times. This chain joins TRBV7-2 and TRBJ1-2; perhaps TRBD1 as D (5 bases). Germline-derived CDR1 and CDR2 are SGHTA and FQGNSA. This CDR3 contains 14 residues. Trimming removed 6 bases from V and 4 bases from J, with 15 bases in between. CDR3 residues: CASRPGGSGYGYTF. CDR3 DNA: TGTGCCAGCAGGCCGGGGGGGTCGGGCTATGGCTACACCTTC.

This sequence joins TRBV7-9 and TRBJ2-7; possible D gene TRBD2, 5 bases. This CDR3 has 12 amino acids. Per germline, CDR1 SEHNR and CDR2 FQNEAQ (reference sequence). V lost 1 base to trimming and J lost 11 bases, with 12 bases between them. The CDR3 region has the DNA TGTGCCAGCAGCTTAGGAGAGGGCAAAGAGTACTTC. Translation gives CASSLGEGKEYF.

This clonotype has ten or more counts. V gene TRBV4-1 combines with J gene TRBJ2-7; 10 bases are shared with TRBD1. CDR3 length: 16 residues. Germline CDR1 is MGHRA and CDR2 is YSYEKL. V was pared by 0 bases and J by 8 bases, with 10 bases of the junction left unmatched. In DNA, the CDR3 is TGCGCCAGCAGCCAAGATCCCGGGACAGGGGCGGCGAAGCAGTACTTC. It translates to CASSQDPGTGAAKQYF.

V is TRBV15 and J is TRBJ2-3, with D unresolved. Trimming pared 0 bases from V and 7 bases from J, leaving 5 bases between. The CDR3 length is 12 residues. The germline V gene has CDR1 LNHNV and CDR2 YYDKDF (reference sequence). CDR3 nucleotides: TGTGCCACCAGCAGAGATCTGAATACGCAGTATTTT. It encodes CATSRDLNTQYF.

This clonotype has a count of ten or more. The V gene is TRBV12-3 or TRBV12-4, the J gene TRBJ2-3; perhaps D is TRBD1 or TRBD2 (5 bases each). The CDR3 extends over 14 amino acids. Between the trimmed V and J ends, which lost 6 bases and 8 bases, there was a span of 18 bases. CDR3 bases: TGTGCCAGCAGCGTTGACAGCCCAAGCGGTACGCAGTATTTT. As protein: CASSVDSPSGTQYF.

This chain connects TRBV20-1 to TRBJ1-5; TRBD1 might be the D (5 bases). Germline assignment: CDR1 DFQATT and CDR2 SNEGSKA (reference sequence). The V gene lost 6 bases and the J gene lost 9 bases, with 27 bases spanning the gap. The CDR3 has 16 residues. DNA of the CDR3: TGCAGTGCCCTCGAGGTTTTAGACGGGACCCTGATGCCCCAGCATTTT. Translation: CSALEVLDGTLMPQHF.

The chain employs TRBV7-9 and TRBJ2-3, with 10 bases lining up with TRBD2. The CDR3 loop spans 15 amino acids. Germline lookup yields CDR1 SEHNR and CDR2 FQNEAQ (reference sequence). Trimming at V came to 5 bases and at J to 5 bases, leaving 7 bases not matched to a gene. CDR3 sequence (DNA): TGTGCCAGCAGCCCCTCTAGCGGGGGTGGAGATACGCAGTATTTT. Its translation is CASSPSSGGGDTQYF.

This clonotype occurred many times. This chain connects TRBV12-3 or TRBV12-4 to TRBJ2-2; the D gene is possibly TRBD1 (6 bases). CDR3 size: 15 residues. V was clipped by 4 bases and J by 4 bases, with 13 bases between them. CDR3 sequence: CASSSLGTPTGELFF. The DNA of the CDR3 is TGTGCCAGCAGTTCCCTCGGGACACCCACCGGGGAGCTGTTTTTT.

V usage is TRBV4-1 and J usage is TRBJ2-7; TRBD2 aligns across 10 bases. The CDR3 loop spans 17 amino acids. The ends lost 4 bases at V and 6 bases at J; junction bases unmatched: 15. Germline CDR1 MGHRA, CDR2 YSYEKL. The CDR3 DNA is TGCGCCAGCAGCCTCCTGTCGTCTAGCGGGGGAGCCGGCGAGCAGTACTTC. It translates to CASSLLSSSGGAGEQYF.

The V call is TRBV7-2, the J call TRBJ2-3; 7 bases match TRBD2. The CDR3 consists of 12 residues. Unmatched junction bases numbered 0, after V lost 1 base and J lost 8 bases. CDR1 SGHTA and CDR2 FQGNSA come from the germline V gene. Here the CDR3 reads CASSLERGTQYF. The CDR3 DNA follows: TGTGCCAGCAGCTTAGAGCGGGGTACGCAGTATTTT.

This clonotype was recorded a few times. This chain connects TRBV7-2 to TRBJ1-3, with D unclear. V shed 3 bases and J shed 0 bases, with 12 bases lying between them. The germline CDR1 and CDR2 sequences are SGHTA and FQGNSA. The CDR3 sequence is 16 residues long. The CDR3 region has the DNA TGTGCCAGCAGCTTTTCCCCGCCGGGCTCTGGAAACACCATATATTTT. As protein: CASSFSPPGSGNTIYF.

This chain links TRBV5-1 with TRBJ2-6; 7 bases are shared with TRBD1. Trimming took 4 bases from V and 0 from J; bases not matched to a gene: 4. Germline V lookup: CDR1 SGHRS, CDR2 YFSETQ. The CDR3 consists of 16 residues. This CDR3 is CASSRGQFSGANVLTF. The CDR3 DNA reads TGCGCCAGCAGCAGGGGACAGTTCTCTGGGGCCAACGTCCTGACTTTC.

The CDR3 nucleotides read TGCAGTGCTCCCGAAGGGCGGGGGGACAATCAGCCCCAGCATTTT. Translated: CSAPEGRGDNQPQHF. The chain combines TRBV20-1 with TRBJ1-5, with a tentative D call TRBD1 (5 bases). Per the germline V gene, CDR1 is DFQATT and CDR2 is SNEGSKA (reference sequence). CDR3 length: 15 amino acids. Between the trimmed V and J ends, which lost 5 bases and 3 bases, there was a span of 17 bases.

This clonotype was detected only a few times. The chain links TRBV21-1 to TRBJ2-3; the D segment call TRBD1 is taken from the table without a DNA check. TRBV21-1 has pseudogene status. The CDR3 has 15 amino acids. The CDR3 coding sequence is TGTGCCAGCAGCAAAGACCACAGGGGCGCAGATACGCAGTATTTT. This codes for CASSKDHRGADTQYF.

Ten or more counts support this clonotype. The chain combines TRBV5-1 with TRBJ2-7, with a weak D call TRBD2 (5 bases). Looked up from germline, CDR1 is SGHRS and CDR2 is YFSETQ. V was clipped by 4 bases and J by 2 bases, with 10 bases between them. This CDR3 contains 13 residues. The CDR3, as DNA: TGCGCCAGCAGCGGCCGGGGTACCTACGAGCAGTACTTC. This translates into CASSGRGTYEQYF.

The chain couples TRBV7-6 to TRBJ1-6; D perhaps matches TRBD1 (5 bases). V was shortened by 5 bases and J by 0 bases, with 20 bases between the two germline ends. CDR3 size: 19 residues. The germline V gene encodes CDR1 SGHVS and CDR2 FNYEAQ. The DNA of the CDR3 is TGTGCCAGCAGCCCCCCCCGGTGCGAGGGGAGCTCCTATAATTCACCCCTCCACTTT. Residues: CASSPPRCEGSSYNSPLHF.

The rearrangement uses TRBV7-3 and TRBJ2-3; no reliable D call. Trimming pared 4 bases from V and 3 bases from J, leaving 14 bases between. Germline loops: CDR1 SGHTA, CDR2 FQGTGA. The CDR3 is made up of 15 amino acids. As DNA, the CDR3 is TGTGCCAGCAGCTCGGGCATAGGAGTGACAGATACGCAGTATTTT. Its protein is CASSSGIGVTDTQYF.

This clonotype has just a few counts. The V and J genes are TRBV2 and TRBJ1-3; D is possibly TRBD1 (5 bases). This CDR3 region has 15 residues. Germline V lookup: CDR1 SNHLY, CDR2 FYNNEI. V was cut by 4 bases and J by 0 bases, with 10 bases left in between. The CDR3 region is CASSADSYSGNTIYF. The DNA for the CDR3 is TGTGCCAGCAGTGCCGACAGCTACTCTGGAAACACCATATATTTT.

This chain joins TRBV11-2 and TRBJ2-3; a possible D gene is TRBD2 (6 bases). The ends were cut back, 7 bases at V and 2 bases at J, with 10 bases in the middle. CDR3 length equals 13 residues. Germline assignment: CDR1 SGHAT and CDR2 FQNNGV. The CDR3 DNA is TGTGCCAGCACCAGGGACTTCACAGATACGCAGTATTTT. The encoded protein is CASTRDFTDTQYF.

This clonotype was picked up a small number of times. The V gene is TRBV5-1, the J gene TRBJ1-2, with D maybe TRBD1 (5 bases). The V and J ends lost 4 bases and 3 bases respectively, with 16 bases between them. The length of the CDR3 is 15 residues. Germline CDR1 and CDR2: SGHRS and YFSETQ. The CDR3 protein is CASSRDPGKDYGYTF. DNA for the CDR3: TGCGCCAGCAGCCGGGACCCTGGCAAGGACTATGGCTACACCTTC.

The chain combines TRBV7-9 with TRBJ1-2, with D hard to call. From germline, CDR1 is SEHNR and CDR2 FQNEAQ (reference sequence). The CDR3 sequence is 18 residues long. V was shortened by 1 base and J by 2 bases, with 20 bases between the two germline ends. CDR3 in amino acids: CASSLVITEGPTNYGYTF. Written as DNA, the CDR3 is TGTGCCAGCAGCTTAGTTATCACAGAGGGTCCAACCAACTATGGCTACACCTTC.

This clonotype was seen a handful of times. V is TRBV4-2 and J is TRBJ1-6; 10 bases match TRBD1. The CDR3 runs to 17 residues. Germline-derived CDR1 and CDR2 are LGHNA and YNFKEQ. Germline trimming cut 4 bases from V and 6 bases from J; bases unmatched to any gene: 9. CDR3 DNA: TGTGCCAGCAGCCGAATAGCCAGGGACAGGGGTAATTCACCCCTCCACTTT. Protein: CASSRIARDRGNSPLHF.